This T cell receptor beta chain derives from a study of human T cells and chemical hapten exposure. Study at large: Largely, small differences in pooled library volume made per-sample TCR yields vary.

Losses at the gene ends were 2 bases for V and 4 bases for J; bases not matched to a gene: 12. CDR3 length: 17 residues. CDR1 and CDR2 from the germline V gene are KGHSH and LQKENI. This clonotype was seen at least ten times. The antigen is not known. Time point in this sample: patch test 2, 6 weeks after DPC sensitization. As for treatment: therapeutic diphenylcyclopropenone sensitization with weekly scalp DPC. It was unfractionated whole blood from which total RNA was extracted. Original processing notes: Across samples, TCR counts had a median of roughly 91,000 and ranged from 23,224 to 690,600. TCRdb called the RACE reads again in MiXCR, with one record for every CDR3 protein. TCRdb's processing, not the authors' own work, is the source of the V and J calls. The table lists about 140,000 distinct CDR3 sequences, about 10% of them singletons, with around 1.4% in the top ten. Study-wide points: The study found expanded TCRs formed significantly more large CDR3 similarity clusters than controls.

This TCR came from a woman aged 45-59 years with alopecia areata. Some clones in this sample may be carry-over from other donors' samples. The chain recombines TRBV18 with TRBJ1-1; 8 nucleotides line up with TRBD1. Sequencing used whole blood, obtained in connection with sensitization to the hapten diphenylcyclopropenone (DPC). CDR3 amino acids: CASSPVTGDDGVTEAFF. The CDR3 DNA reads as TGTGCCAGCTCACCAGTGACAGGGGACGATGGTGTCACTGAAGCTTTCTTT.